The 8 T cell receptor beta chains below all came from one sample that was sequenced in a study of T cell responses to AZD1222 COVID-19 vaccine. The protocol was immunoSEQ multiplex PCR, while the TCRdb copy is restricted to in-frame clones and leaves out a portion. The sample consists of 85,000 to 95,000 clones, 89% of them appearing once. The sample consisted of peripheral blood, taken 28 days after the second AZD1222 dose. Receptors originate from an adult who received the AZD1222 COVID-19 vaccine.

Turning to this clone: Distinct nucleotide sequences in the sample also encode this CDR3. This chain joins TRBV15 and TRBJ1-1; 8 bases agree with TRBD1. V lost 0 bases to trimming and J lost 1 base; unmatched junction nucleotides: 1. This CDR3 has 15 amino acids. Germline CDR1 LNHNV, CDR2 YYDKDF (reference sequence). CDR3 nucleotides: TGTGCCACCAGCAGAGATGGACAGGGGAACACTGAAGCTTTCTTT. Its protein product is CATSRDGQGNTEAFF.

The chain joins TRBV6-2 or TRBV6-3 to TRBJ2-3; the match to TRBD2 covers 8 bases. This CDR3 comprises 21 residues. Germline V gives CDR1 MNHEY, CDR2 SVGEGT. J lost 5 bases, V lost 6 bases, and 28 bases had no gene match. CDR3: CASSSLSDLAGGPPTEDTQYF. The CDR3 bases are TGTGCCAGCAGCTCACTTTCGGACCTCGCGGGGGGCCCCCCGACGGAAGATACGCAGTATTTT.

The gene calls are TRBV30 and TRBJ2-3; 15 nucleotides align to TRBD2. The CDR3 has 17 residues. Germline CDR1 and CDR2: GTSNPN and SVGIG (reference sequence). V was pared by 1 base and J by 2 bases, with 4 bases of the junction left unmatched. CDR3 coding DNA: TGTGCCTGGAGTGGGGGACTAGCGGGGGGATTCACAGATACGCAGTATTTT. Encoded protein: CAWSGGLAGGFTDTQYF.

The gene calls are TRBV12-3 or TRBV12-4 and TRBJ2-1, with D hard to call. Trimming cost V 1 base and J 8 bases, with 3 bases left between them. The CDR3 is made up of 11 amino acids. The CDR3 DNA is TGTGCCAGCAGTTTAGGCTATGAGCAGTTCTTC. This translates into CASSLGYEQFF.

The rearrangement uses TRBV6-1 and TRBJ1-6; D gene ambiguous. The germline V gene has CDR1 MNHNS and CDR2 SASEGT. Trimming pared 3 bases from V and 15 bases from J, leaving 18 bases between. CDR3 length equals 14 residues. CDR3 region: CASSDSGSLSRLHF. The CDR3 DNA reads TGTGCCAGCAGTGATTCGGGGTCTCTAAGTCGCCTCCACTTT.

V gene TRBV6-5 combines with J gene TRBJ1-5; D gene uncertain. The length of the CDR3 is 12 residues. Trimming cost V 10 bases and J 3 bases, with 10 bases left between them. Germline V gives CDR1 MNHEY, CDR2 SVGAGI. CDR3 amino acids: CAITEFNQPQHF. The CDR3 DNA is TGTGCCATAACGGAATTCAATCAGCCCCAGCATTTT.

V gene TRBV19 combines with J gene TRBJ2-2, with unresolved D. Deletions cut 4 bases from V and 5 bases from J, with 5 bases between. The CDR3 has 12 residues. Looked up from germline, CDR1 is LNHDA and CDR2 is SQIVND (reference sequence). The CDR3 coding sequence is TGTGCCAGTAGTACCTTGACCGGGGAGCTGTTTTTT. Translation gives CASSTLTGELFF.

The rearrangement joins TRBV30 to TRBJ2-5, with 9 bases lining up with TRBD1. Trimming removed 2 bases from V and 5 bases from J; junction bases left unmatched: 3. CDR3 length: 13 residues. Germline V gene sequence: CDR1 GTSNPN, CDR2 SVGIG (reference sequence). The CDR3 here is CAWSTGGRETQYF. CDR3 bases: TGTGCCTGGAGTACAGGGGGCAGGGAGACCCAGTACTTC. The complete variable domain, with remaining parts taken from reference TRBV30 and TRBJ2-5, reads SQTIHQWPATLVQPVGSPLSLECTVEGTSNPNLYWYRQAAGRGLQLLFYSVGIGQISSEVPQNLSASRPQDRQFILSSKKLLLSDSGFYLCAWSTGGRETQYFGPGTRLLVL.